This is a list of T cell receptor beta chains from one sample in a study of T cell repertoires in cytomegalovirus infection. One entry per CDR3 protein, called by TCRdb with MiXCR from the reads. The sample has 250,000 to 300,000 distinct CDR3 sequences; approximately 22% are singletons. These receptors have no known antigen. Sequences were derived from cultured PBMCs, sampled from culture after CMV antigen stimulation. These receptor sequences come from a human donor in good health (CMV status not recorded). Some clones in this sample may be carry-over from other donors' samples. CDR3s include the opening cysteine and the closing phenylalanine or tryptophan. The order of the fields is J gene, clone size, V gene, D gene, CDR3 protein, CDR3 DNA. The D gene is left open where the match is weak. Rows give clone size only sometimes, using once, few, many, or a class for an expanded clone.

>TRBJ1-1|NA|TRBV11-3|NA
CASSWAMGVNTEAFF
TGTGCCAGCAGCTGGGCTATGGGGGTGAACACTGAAGCTTTCTTT
>TRBJ2-5|NA|TRBV6-1|TRBD1
CASSSHRGRTQYF
TGTGCCAGCAGTTCGCACAGGGGGAGGACCCAGTACTTC
>TRBJ1-1|few|TRBV19|TRBD1
CASSPQGTEAFF
TGTGCCAGTAGTCCACAGGGGACTGAAGCTTTCTTT
>TRBJ2-1|NA|TRBV12-3/TRBV12-4|TRBD2
CASTLALAGGLYNEQFF
TGTGCCAGCACCTTGGCGCTAGCGGGAGGATTATACAATGAGCAGTTCTTC
>TRBJ2-7|NA|TRBV27|TRBD2
CASSRNRAGLAYEQYF
TGTGCCAGCAGCCGAAACAGAGCGGGACTAGCCTACGAGCAGTACTTC
>TRBJ1-1|NA|TRBV4-1|NA
CAGIYTGGWAFF
TGCGCCGGCATCTACACGGGGGGGTGGGCTTTCTTT
>TRBJ1-4|many|TRBV7-9|NA
CASSLEKLFF
TGTGCCAGCAGCTTGGAAAAACTGTTTTTT
>TRBJ1-1|NA|TRBV28|NA
CASSFVQGLGNTEAFF
TGTGCCAGCAGTTTCGTCCAGGGTTTAGGGAACACTGAAGCTTTCTTT
>TRBJ2-2|NA|TRBV5-4|TRBD1
CASSRDRVATGELFF
TGTGCCAGCAGCAGGGACAGGGTAGCGACCGGGGAGCTGTTTTTT
>TRBJ2-1|few|TRBV12-5|TRBD2
CASATLAGPYNEQFF
TGTGCTAGTGCCACCCTAGCGGGACCTTACAATGAGCAGTTCTTC
>TRBJ1-3|NA|TRBV29-1|NA
CSVQATSGNTIYF
TGCAGCGTTCAGGCGACCTCTGGAAACACCATATATTTT
>TRBJ1-1|NA|TRBV7-9|TRBD1
CASSLADREAFF
TGTGCCAGCAGCTTAGCGGACAGGGAAGCTTTCTTT
>TRBJ2-7|NA|TRBV4-3|TRBD1
CASSQDRGTGDEQYF
TGCGCCAGCAGCCAAGATCGCGGGACAGGGGACGAGCAGTACTTC
>TRBJ2-3|NA|TRBV6-5|TRBD2
CASRREGVNPDTQYF
TGTGCCAGTCGCCGGGAGGGAGTGAACCCAGATACGCAGTATTTT
>TRBJ2-1|NA|TRBV27|TRBD2
CASSPQQGVLGTSGLKLPYNEQFF
TGTGCCAGCAGTCCACAACAGGGAGTTCTGGGGACTAGCGGTTTAAAACTCCCCTACAATGAGCAGTTCTTC
>TRBJ2-6|few|TRBV5-6|NA
CASTQAGANVLTF
TGTGCCAGCACCCAAGCAGGGGCCAACGTCCTGACTTTC
>TRBJ1-4|NA|TRBV18|NA
CASSPGATNEKLFF
TGTGCCAGCTCACCAGGGGCAACTAATGAAAAACTGTTTTTT
>TRBJ1-5|NA|TRBV6-9|NA
CASRTRPPGPAQPQHF
TGTGCCAGCAGAACCCGACCCCCGGGCCCGGCCCAGCCCCAGCATTTT
>TRBJ2-5|NA|TRBV6-6|TRBD2
CASTPSHTSGSAETQYF
TGTGCCAGCACTCCTTCGCACACTAGCGGGAGCGCCGAGACCCAGTACTTC
>TRBJ1-4|few|TRBV27|TRBD1
CASTTGDEKLFF
TGTGCCAGCACTACAGGGGATGAAAAACTGTTTTTT
>TRBJ1-2|NA|TRBV30|TRBD1
CAWSSDRNYGYTF
TGTGCCTGGAGTTCGGACAGGAACTATGGCTACACCTTC
>TRBJ1-5|NA|TRBV27|NA
CASRMLGMANQPQHF
TGTGCCAGCAGGATGCTAGGGATGGCCAATCAGCCCCAGCATTTT
>TRBJ2-1|NA|TRBV29-1|NA
CSVEGLEEAWGRGRISYNEQFF
TGCAGCGTTGAAGGGTTGGAGGAGGCGTGGGGACGGGGCCGGATCTCCTACAATGAGCAGTTCTTC
>TRBJ2-1|few|TRBV6-2/TRBV6-3|NA
CASTRTGTPLNEQFF
TGTGCCAGCACTAGGACCGGGACTCCCCTCAATGAGCAGTTCTTC